This T cell receptor beta chain emerged from a study of blood T cell repertoires in COVID-19. Clones were sequenced by immunoSEQ multiplex PCR, and TCRdb holds only the in-frame ones, with some missing. The sample has 130,000 to 150,000 clones, over 75% seen once. CDR1 and CDR2 from the germline V gene are ENHRY and SYGVKD. V was shortened by 3 bases and J by 8 bases, with 11 bases between the two germline ends. The CDR3 extends over 13 amino acids. The sequenced sample was peripheral blood. This chain uses TRBV10-3 with TRBJ2-1; D gene uncertain. This sequence was found in a man in his 60s with active or convalescent COVID-19. The CDR3, as DNA: TGTGCCATCAGTGACACCAGGTTCGATGAGCAGTTCTTC. Its translation: CAISDTRFDEQFF.